The 18 T cell receptor beta chains given below trace back to one sample, sequenced in a study of blood T cells in healthy people across ages (dated by TCRdb to the mid-2010s). Receptors were amplified or captured by 5' RACE. TCRdb records Illumina HiSeq 2500 as the sequencer. A second PCR of roughly 7 to 11 cycles was performed with a sample-barcoded 5' primer and a J-beta primer mix. The raw public data were reprocessed by TCRdb itself: fastp quality trimming at Q25, MiXCR clonotype calling, in-frame beta chains only. Entries are consolidated by CDR3 protein sequence, retaining the most common genes and DNA. The sample data list some 760,000 distinct CDR3 sequences, and 20% to 25% of these were observed just once. The ten largest clones capture 9.4% of the sample. The same sample was also studied in work on T cells of mothers and their children.

Input material: blood. These TCRs come from a boy aged 10-17 years in good health.

A single count supports this clonotype. The chain employs TRBV28 and TRBJ1-5, with 7 nucleotides matching TRBD1. CDR1 MDHEN and CDR2 SYDVKM come from the germline V gene. Trimming cost V 3 bases and J 5 bases; bases outside gene matches: 7. The CDR3 extends over 15 amino acids. The CDR3 region is CASSFVQGYDQPQHF. The DNA for the CDR3 is TGTGCCAGCAGTTTCGTACAGGGGTATGATCAGCCCCAGCATTTT.

This clonotype was seen more than once but under ten times. J is TRBJ1-1 and V is TRBV7-6, with a weak D call TRBD1 (5 bases). CDR1 and CDR2 from the germline V gene are SGHVS and FNYEAQ. With 5 bases removed from V and 3 bases from J, the gap between germline ends came to 13 bases. This CDR3 has 14 residues. The CDR3 is CASSGRDGDTEAFF. DNA of the CDR3: TGTGCCAGCAGCGGCCGGGACGGAGACACTGAAGCTTTCTTT.

V gene TRBV29-1 combines with J gene TRBJ2-7; TRBD2 matches 10 bases. CDR1 is SQVTM, CDR2 ANQGSEA, per germline. V dropped 6 bases and J dropped 3; count of bases not matched to a gene: 5. This CDR3 has 13 residues. CDR3 nucleotide sequence: TGCAGCGTAAGCGGGGGGGCGGGCTACGAGCAGTACTTC. It translates to CSVSGGAGYEQYF.

This clonotype appeared a few times. The genes are TRBV27 and TRBJ1-2, with TRBD1 as a possible D gene (6 bases). Germline V gene lookup returns CDR1 MNHEY and CDR2 SMNVEV (reference sequence). V lost 3 bases and J 4 bases, leaving 9 bases between the germline ends. There are 13 residues in the CDR3. This chain's CDR3 is CASSFARGYGYTF. CDR3 sequence (DNA): TGTGCCAGCAGTTTTGCCAGGGGCTATGGCTACACCTTC.

This chain links TRBV2 with TRBJ2-3; 7 nucleotides align to TRBD2. CDR3 size: 16 residues. Trimming took 8 bases from V and 2 from J; bases not matched to a gene: 13. Germline V gene data show CDR1 as SNHLY and CDR2 as FYNNEI. CDR3 residues: CASGTTEGWNTDTQYF. DNA of the CDR3: TGTGCCAGCGGGACTACCGAAGGATGGAACACAGATACGCAGTATTTT.

This clonotype turned up a few times. The chain joins TRBV12-3 or TRBV12-4 to TRBJ2-1, with D maybe TRBD2 (6 bases). The CDR3 extends over 16 amino acids. Trimming removed 5 bases from V and 2 bases from J, with 16 bases in between. As DNA, the CDR3 is TGTGCCAGCAGTCTTATAGCGGTGAAGGCCTACAATGAGCAGTTCTTC. It specifies CASSLIAVKAYNEQFF.

J is TRBJ1-3 and V is TRBV6-1, with D perhaps TRBD1 (5 bases). Germline-derived CDR1 and CDR2 are MNHNS and SASEGT. The CDR3 extends over 16 amino acids. The V gene lost 2 bases and the J gene lost 0 bases, with 11 bases spanning the gap. CDR3 loop: CASSEFGDHSGNTIYF. CDR3 coding DNA: TGTGCCAGCAGTGAATTTGGGGACCACTCTGGAAACACCATATATTTT.

This chain links TRBV10-3 with TRBJ2-7; 9 bases match TRBD1. CDR3 length equals 13 residues. V lost 8 bases, J lost 2 bases, and 4 bases stayed unmatched. Germline V gene lookup returns CDR1 ENHRY and CDR2 SYGVKD. CDR3 in amino acids: CAIAGTGPYEQYF. In DNA, the CDR3 is TGTGCCATCGCCGGGACAGGGCCCTACGAGCAGTACTTC.

As regards this clonotype: One end of the junction varies from germline; a read error may be responsible. V is TRBV5-6 and J is TRBJ1-2, with TRBD1 as a possible D gene (5 bases). In germline, CDR1 is SGHDT, CDR2 YYEEEE. CDR3 length equals 13 residues. The CDR3: CAGSSGGNYGYTF. The DNA for the CDR3 is TGTGCCGGCAGCTCTGGGGGTAACTATGGCTACACCTTC.

This chain connects TRBV6-1 to TRBJ2-5; D may match TRBD1 or TRBD2 (6 bases each). This CDR3 is 15 amino acids long. Germline V gene sequence: CDR1 MNHNS, CDR2 SASEGT. V lost 3 bases and J lost 7, with 18 bases in between. The CDR3 nucleotides are TGTGCCAGCAGTGACAGGGGACACCTGGGGGGGACCCAGTACTTC. Translated, it gives CASSDRGHLGGTQYF.

The rearrangement joins TRBV3-1 to TRBJ1-4, with 9 positions matching TRBD1. With 4 bases clipped from V and 8 bases from J, the junction kept 8 bases outside the gene matches. CDR1 and CDR2 (germline): LGHDT, YNNKEL (reference sequence). CDR3 length equals 15 residues. CDR3 coding DNA: TGTGCCAGCAGCCTTCGGGACAGGGAAAACGAAAAACTGTTTTTT. Its translation is CASSLRDRENEKLFF.

The chain carries TRBV7-3 and TRBJ1-1; TRBD1 aligns across 7 bases. The germline gives CDR1 SGHTA, CDR2 FQGTGA. The CDR3 has 15 amino acids. The trim removed 1 base at V and 1 base at J, leaving 3 bases unmatched. DNA for the CDR3: TGTGCCAGCAGCTTAAACAGGGGCGAGAACACTGAAGCTTTCTTT. It specifies CASSLNRGENTEAFF. The full variable domain, completed using reference TRBV7-3 and TRBJ1-1, is GAGVSQTPSNKVTEKGKYVELRCDPISGHTALYWYRQSLGQGPEFLIYFQGTGAADDSGLPNDRFFAVRPEGSVSTLKIQRTERGDSAVYLCASSLNRGENTEAFFGQGTRLTVV.

On this clonotype: This may arise from a read error, as a much more abundant clone is one base away. The rearrangement links TRBV29-1 to TRBJ2-3, with unresolved D. This CDR3 comprises 10 residues. In germline, CDR1 is SQVTM, CDR2 ANQGSEA. Trimming pared 8 bases from V and 2 bases from J, leaving 5 bases between. The CDR3 is CSTYTDTQYF. In DNA, the CDR3 is TGCAGCACCTACACAGATACGCAGTATTTT.

This clonotype turned up a few times. The genes are TRBV6-2 or TRBV6-3 and TRBJ1-5, with 7 bases fitting TRBD1. CDR3 length: 13 amino acids. Germline CDR1 MNHEY, CDR2 SVGEGT. V shed 3 bases, J shed 5 bases, and the junction held 1 base outside the gene matches. CDR3 amino acids: CASSYTGDQPQHF. The CDR3, as DNA: TGTGCCAGCAGTTATACAGGGGATCAGCCCCAGCATTTT.

This sequence joins TRBV6-1 and TRBJ2-2; 9 bases align to TRBD1. CDR1 is MNHNS and CDR2 is SASEGT in the germline V gene. Trimming took 10 bases from V and 7 from J; bases not matched to a gene: 7. The CDR3 is made up of 13 amino acids. The CDR3 bases are TGTGCCACCGGGGACAGGGAAGGCGGGGAGCTGTTTTTT. Translation: CATGDREGGELFF.

This clonotype was counted between two and nine times. V usage is TRBV3-1 and J usage is TRBJ2-5, with 11 bases matching TRBD2. The germline gives CDR1 LGHDT, CDR2 YNNKEL (reference sequence). CDR3 length equals 14 residues. Trimming removed 5 bases from V and 9 bases from J; junction bases left unmatched: 8. For the CDR3, the DNA is TGTGCCAGCAGCTTCCCGGGACTAGCGGAGGCCCAGTACTTC. Translation: CASSFPGLAEAQYF.

This clonotype came up a few times. The rearrangement joins TRBV7-8 to TRBJ1-1; D call uncertain. Germline V CDR1 and CDR2: SGHVS, FQNEAQ. Deletions cut 4 bases from V and 0 bases from J, with 21 bases between. The CDR3 totals 18 residues. CDR3 loop: CASSYPLDVYAVNTEAFF. The CDR3 DNA sequence: TGTGCCAGCAGCTACCCACTGGACGTATACGCCGTGAACACTGAAGCTTTCTTT.

J is TRBJ2-5 and V is TRBV6-5; 7 nucleotides agree with TRBD1. CDR1 is MNHEY, CDR2 SVGAGI, per germline. V shed 6 bases and J 1 base; nucleotides not matched to a gene: 8. CDR3 length: 15 amino acids. CDR3 region: CASRSDRVAQETQYF. The CDR3 DNA follows: TGTGCCAGCAGGAGCGACAGGGTAGCCCAAGAGACCCAGTACTTC.